Sequencing of this T cell receptor beta chain was carried out in a study of PD-L1 blockade in urothelial cancer. About the study: Male sex and bladder-origin urothelial cancer characterized about nine tenths of the roughly 29 patients.

Samples were collected from each patient before treatment and during treatment. Each patient gave between 1 and 8 of them in total. Trimming cost V 5 bases and J 1 base; bases outside gene matches: 4. The CDR3 spans 16 residues. Germline V gene lookup returns CDR1 LNHDA and CDR2 SQIVND (reference sequence). Sequenced by immunoSEQ multiplex PCR; TCRdb stores in-frame clones only, minus some. The table shows approximately 70,000 clones, with roughly 91% occurring only once. This chain joins TRBV19 and TRBJ1-4; TRBD1 aligns across 10 bases. Sequences were derived from PBMCs, sampled around atezolizumab (anti-PD-L1) treatment. The TCR comes from a man aged 55 to 70 with urothelial cancer. The CDR3 DNA reads as TGTGCCAGTAGTGACGACAGGGGGCAAACTAATGAAAAACTGTTTTTT. Residues: CASSDDRGQTNEKLFF.